The 12 T cell receptor beta chains listed next were all sequenced from one sample in a study of glioma-infiltrating T cells. Using RNA template, CDR3s of TCR alpha and beta were amplified with iRepertoire arm-PCR. TCRdb itself ran the multiplex PCR reads through MiXCR, one entry per CDR3 protein. The sample has 150,000 to 200,000 distinct CDR3 sequences; roughly two fifths are singletons. The sequenced sample was glioma tissue, nonneoplastic brain tissue, or PBMCs (not recorded which). The source of these receptors is a human donor with low-grade glioma or glioblastoma, undergoing nonglioma brain surgery, or in good health (not recorded which).

This clonotype was seen repeatedly, ten times or more. The V and J genes are TRBV27 and TRBJ1-6, with no clear D. Trimming left V 2 bases short and J 9 bases short, with 11 bases between. There are 14 residues in the CDR3. The germline V gene encodes CDR1 MNHEY and CDR2 SMNVEV (reference sequence). CDR3 sequence (DNA): TGTGCCAGCAGTTTACAGACAAACTCTTCACCCCTCCACTTT. Its protein is CASSLQTNSSPLHF.

The chain employs TRBV4-1 and TRBJ1-2, with a tentative D call TRBD1 (5 bases). The length of the CDR3 is 18 residues. Germline CDR1 is MGHRA and CDR2 is YSYEKL. The V and J ends lost 2 bases and 0 bases respectively, with 19 bases between them. The CDR3: CASSQFKSPGRANYGYTF. The CDR3 DNA sequence: TGCGCCAGCAGCCAATTTAAATCTCCAGGGAGGGCTAACTATGGCTACACCTTC.

This clonotype was detected many times. The chain uses TRBV4-1 and TRBJ2-7; 11 nucleotides line up with TRBD2. Germline CDR1 is MGHRA and CDR2 is YSYEKL. The CDR3 runs 15 residues. V trimming: 4 bases; J trimming: 0 bases; junction bases outside the gene matches: 2. Written as DNA, the CDR3 is TGCGCCAGCAGCCCGGGACTAGCGGTCTCCTACGAGCAGTACTTC. Its translation is CASSPGLAVSYEQYF.

This clonotype was observed at least ten times. The chain has TRBV2 and TRBJ1-1; 12 bases match TRBD1. V was pared by 6 bases and J by 4 bases, with 6 bases of the junction left unmatched. The length of the CDR3 is 15 residues. Germline CDR1 reads SNHLY; CDR2 reads FYNNEI. CDR3 amino acids: CASSTGTGGGTEAFF. The CDR3, as DNA: TGTGCCAGCAGCACCGGGACAGGGGGCGGCACTGAAGCTTTCTTT.

The rearrangement uses TRBV5-4 and TRBJ2-2, with TRBD1 matching 8 bases. The V and J ends lost 7 bases and 4 bases, in that order; junction bases with no gene match: 6. CDR1 SGHNT and CDR2 YYREEE come from the germline V gene (reference sequence). CDR3 length equals 14 residues. In DNA form, the CDR3 reads TGTGCCAGCTTGGGACAGGACGGCACCGGGGAGCTGTTTTTT. Amino acids: CASLGQDGTGELFF.

Remarks on this clonotype: The junction departs from germline at one end; a sequencing error may be responsible. This rearrangement joins TRBV2 to TRBJ2-1, with D possibly TRBD2 on 5 matching bases. The CDR3 is made up of 13 amino acids. Germline V gives CDR1 SNHLY, CDR2 FYNNEI. DNA of the CDR3: TGTGGCAGCAGTGAAGCGCGGGTCGCCGAGCAGTTCTTC. Translating it yields CGSSEARVAEQFF.

About this clonotype itself: The germline gene is not matched at one end of the junction; a read error may be the cause. This chain connects TRBV27 to TRBJ2-7; possible D gene TRBD2, 6 bases. This CDR3 spans 13 amino acids. In germline, CDR1 is MNHEY, CDR2 SMNVEV (reference sequence). This CDR3 reads CARSLVREGEQYF. CDR3 nucleotide sequence: TGTGCCAGAAGTTTAGTGCGGGAAGGTGAGCAGTACTTC.

This chain uses TRBV13 with TRBJ1-1, with D uncertain. V lost 5 bases, J lost 0 bases, and 10 bases lay in between. This CDR3 region has 14 residues. Per the germline V gene, CDR1 is PRHDT and CDR2 is FYEKMQ (reference sequence). In DNA form, the CDR3 reads TGTGCCAGCAGCGCCGCTCGGATGAACACTGAAGCTTTCTTT. Translation gives CASSAARMNTEAFF.

The chain combines TRBV7-9 with TRBJ2-1; 7 positions agree with TRBD2. From germline, CDR1 is SEHNR and CDR2 FQNEAQ (reference sequence). The CDR3 loop spans 14 amino acids. V was clipped by 8 bases and J by 0 bases; unmatched bases: 4. As DNA, the CDR3 is TGTGCCAGCGGGCTAGCGGTCTCCTACAATGAGCAGTTCTTC. Amino acids: CASGLAVSYNEQFF. Complete variable domain (other parts from reference TRBV7-9 and TRBJ2-1): DTGVSQNPRHKITKRGQNVTFRCDPISEHNRLYWYRQTLGQGPEFLTYFQNEAQLEKSRLLSDRFSAERPKGSFSTLEIQRTEQGDSAMYLCASGLAVSYNEQFFGPGTRLTVL.

This chain links TRBV7-9 with TRBJ2-7; the D gene is possibly TRBD1 (6 bases). The germline CDR1 and CDR2 sequences are SEHNR and FQNEAQ (reference sequence). V was pared by 5 bases and J by 10 bases, with 12 bases between. CDR3 length equals 11 residues. Written as DNA, the CDR3 is TGTGCCAGCAGCCCCCGGACAGATCAGTACTTC. Translated, it gives CASSPRTDQYF.

The rearrangement uses TRBV20-1 and TRBJ2-3, with 9 bases identical to TRBD2. The CDR3 sequence is 15 residues long. Trimming removed 5 bases from V and 0 bases from J; junction bases left unmatched: 6. Germline-derived CDR1 and CDR2 are DFQATT and SNEGSKA (reference sequence). CDR3 DNA sequence: TGCAGTGCTGCGGAGACTAGCGGAAGCACAGATACGCAGTATTTT. Residues: CSAAETSGSTDTQYF.

This chain uses TRBV27 with TRBJ2-2, with D possibly matching TRBD2 (6 bases). The CDR3 runs 15 residues. The V and J ends lost 5 bases and 17 bases respectively, with 27 bases between them. The V gene's germline CDR1 is MNHEY and CDR2 SMNVEV (reference sequence). The CDR3 is CASSVIRTNTGDLFF. CDR3 DNA sequence: TGTGCCAGCAGTGTGATTAGGACTAACACCGGGGATCTCTTTTTT.